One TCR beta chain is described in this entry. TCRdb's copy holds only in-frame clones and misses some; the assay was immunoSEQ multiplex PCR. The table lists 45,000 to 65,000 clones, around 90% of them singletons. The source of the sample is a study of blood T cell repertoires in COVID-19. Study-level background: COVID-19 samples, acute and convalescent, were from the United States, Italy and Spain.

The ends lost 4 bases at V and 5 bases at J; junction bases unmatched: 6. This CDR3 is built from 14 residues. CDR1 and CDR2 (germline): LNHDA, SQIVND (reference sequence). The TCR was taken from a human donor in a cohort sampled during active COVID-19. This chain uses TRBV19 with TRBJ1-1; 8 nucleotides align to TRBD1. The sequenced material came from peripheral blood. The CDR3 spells CASSTTGGRTEAFF. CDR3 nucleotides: TGTGCCAGTAGTACAACAGGGGGAAGGACTGAAGCTTTCTTT.